The 21 T cell receptor beta chains listed next were all sequenced from one sample in a study of CD8 T cells in ankylosing spondylitis. Points from the study as a whole: A TCR beta motif made of 7 to 9 highly homologous variants seemed typical of ankylosing spondylitis blood.

TCRdb reanalysed the 5' RACE reads using MiXCR and keeps one entry per CDR3 protein. The profile shows hundreds of thousands of distinct CDR3 sequences, roughly 18% of them singletons. No antigens are known for them. The sequenced material came from blood, either unsorted or a sorted T cell fraction (not recorded which). The source of these receptors is a male donor with ankylosing spondylitis.

The V gene is TRBV24-1, the J gene TRBJ2-1; D remains ambiguous. The germline gives CDR1 KGHDR, CDR2 SFDVKD. Trimming removed 2 bases at V and 2 bases at J, with 12 bases between. CDR3 size: 16 residues. The CDR3 sequence: CATSDYAVGPYNEQFF. In nucleotides, the CDR3 is TGTGCCACCAGTGATTATGCAGTTGGACCCTACAATGAGCAGTTCTTC.

The chain links TRBV7-9 to TRBJ1-4; D not certain. The germline gives CDR1 SEHNR, CDR2 FQNEAQ (reference sequence). The CDR3 has 14 residues. Trimming stripped 0 bases from V and 7 bases from J, with 9 bases between. DNA for the CDR3: TGTGCCAGCAGCTTAGCGGAGACCTCTGAAAAACTGTTTTTT. Translating gives CASSLAETSEKLFF.

Only a few counts were recorded for this clonotype. V gene TRBV3-1 combines with J gene TRBJ1-1, with unresolved D. V shed 2 bases and J shed 4 bases, with 11 bases lying between them. The CDR3 is 14 amino acids. Germline V gene data show CDR1 as LGHDT and CDR2 as YNNKEL (reference sequence). CDR3 DNA: TGTGCCAGCAGCCAACTGGGGTTTATCACTGAAGCTTTCTTT. Translating it yields CASSQLGFITEAFF.

This clonotype was seen at least ten times. The V gene is TRBV29-1, the J gene TRBJ2-1; 10 nucleotides match TRBD2. V lost 0 bases and J lost 9; bases outside the gene matches: 5. Looked up from germline, CDR1 is SQVTM and CDR2 is ANQGSEA. The CDR3 totals 14 residues. The CDR3 here is CSVEEISGRFEQFF. CDR3 DNA: TGCAGCGTTGAAGAGATTAGCGGGAGGTTTGAGCAGTTCTTC.

This clonotype was observed a handful of times. The genes are TRBV7-2 and TRBJ2-5; D possibly uses TRBD1 or TRBD2 (5 bases each). V was pared by 4 bases and J by 5 bases, with 14 bases between. Germline CDR1 reads SGHTA; CDR2 reads FQGNSA. CDR3 length: 14 residues. The DNA of the CDR3 is TGTGCCAGCAGCTCCATGAGGGGCCGGGAGACCCAGTACTTC. Translated: CASSSMRGRETQYF.

This clonotype was observed many times. The chain recombines TRBV5-1 with TRBJ2-3; D might be TRBD1 or TRBD2, each matching 5 bases. CDR3 length: 13 residues. The germline V and J ends were trimmed by 4 bases and 6 bases, with 12 bases remaining between them. Germline loops: CDR1 SGHRS, CDR2 YFSETQ. The CDR3 region has the DNA TGCGCCAGCAGCAGACCAGGGACGGATACGCAGTATTTT. As protein: CASSRPGTDTQYF.

V usage is TRBV2 and J usage is TRBJ2-1; TRBD2 agrees at 12 bases. The J segment lost 5 bases and the V segment lost 7 bases, leaving 6 bases of the junction unmatched. Germline CDR1 and CDR2: SNHLY and FYNNEI. The CDR3 length is 15 residues. CDR3 protein: CASTRTSGVNNEQFF. CDR3 DNA: TGTGCCAGCACAAGGACTAGCGGGGTTAACAATGAGCAGTTCTTC.

This clonotype was observed many times. The V gene is TRBV12-3 or TRBV12-4, the J gene TRBJ2-3; D ambiguous. Trimming stripped 3 bases from V and 5 bases from J, with 3 bases between. This CDR3 comprises 11 residues. This CDR3 reads CASSFVDTQYF. The CDR3 nucleotides read TGTGCCAGCAGTTTCGTAGATACGCAGTATTTT.

This clonotype was observed a handful of times. The genes are TRBV7-2 and TRBJ2-1; no clear D. Trimming removed 0 bases from V and 7 bases from J, with 4 bases in between. The V gene's germline CDR1 is SGHTA and CDR2 FQGNSA. The CDR3 covers 12 residues. The CDR3 nucleotides are TGTGCCAGCAGCTTAGCTAGGAATGAGCAGTTCTTC. Translation: CASSLARNEQFF.

There are a few counts of this clonotype. The rearrangement links TRBV12-3 or TRBV12-4 to TRBJ2-7; possible D gene TRBD2, 7 bases. CDR3 size: 15 residues. V gave up 3 bases and J gave up 5 bases, with 17 bases separating them. CDR3 sequence reads: CASSLWGGGQDEQYF. CDR3 in DNA: TGTGCCAGCAGTTTGTGGGGCGGGGGCCAGGACGAGCAGTACTTC.

The rearrangement joins TRBV21-1 to TRBJ1-2; no DNA check was done on the table's D call, TRBD1. TRBV21-1 is recorded as a pseudogene. The CDR3 covers 15 residues. Here the CDR3 reads CASSPPGRVLGGYTF. Written as DNA, the CDR3 is TGTGCCAGCAGCCCACCCGGAAGGGTTCTTGGGGGCTACACCTTC.

The V gene is TRBV25-1, the J gene TRBJ2-6; D is unclear. The CDR3 totals 16 residues. V was cut by 0 bases and J by 0 bases, with 6 bases left in between. Looked up from germline, CDR1 is MGHDK and CDR2 is SYGVNS. The DNA for the CDR3 is TGTGCCAGCAGTGAATATCCCGCCTCTGGGGCCAACGTCCTGACTTTC. It specifies CASSEYPASGANVLTF.

This clonotype came up many times. The gene calls are TRBV20-1 and TRBJ2-5; 10 nucleotides align to TRBD2. V was pared by 1 base and J by 2 bases, with 4 bases of the junction left unmatched. In germline, CDR1 is DFQATT, CDR2 SNEGSKA (reference sequence). This CDR3 region has 15 residues. CDR3 nucleotides: TGCAGTGCTAGAGCCTCAGCGGGGGGGCAAGAGACCCAGTACTTC. Translation: CSARASAGGQETQYF.

This clonotype was counted a few times. The genes are TRBV6-1 and TRBJ2-6; tentatively, D is TRBD1 or TRBD2 (5 bases each). The ends were cut back, 7 bases at V and 0 bases at J, with 19 bases in the middle. The germline V gene has CDR1 MNHNS and CDR2 SASEGT. There are 18 residues in the CDR3. CDR3: CASTARGRDLSGANVLTF. Here the CDR3 DNA reads TGTGCCAGCACCGCCCGGGGCAGGGATCTCTCTGGGGCCAACGTCCTGACTTTC.

This clonotype was counted between two and nine times. The V call is TRBV7-2, the J call TRBJ2-3; D is unclear. Germline CDR1 and CDR2: SGHTA and FQGNSA. This CDR3 spans 15 amino acids. V lost 3 bases, J lost 0 bases, and 10 bases lay in between. The CDR3 region is CASSLDGTSTDTQYF. CDR3 coding DNA: TGTGCCAGCAGCTTGGACGGAACTAGCACAGATACGCAGTATTTT.

There are many counts of this clonotype. V gene TRBV3-1 combines with J gene TRBJ1-1; perhaps TRBD1 as D (6 bases). This CDR3 contains 12 residues. V gave up 4 bases and J gave up 7 bases, with 10 bases separating them. Germline values: CDR1 LGHDT, CDR2 YNNKEL (reference sequence). CDR3 sequence reads: CASSPTGDEAFF. In DNA, the CDR3 is TGTGCCAGCAGCCCGACAGGCGATGAAGCTTTCTTT.

This chain links TRBV20-1 with TRBJ2-1; the match to TRBD2 covers 10 bases. The germline V gene has CDR1 DFQATT and CDR2 SNEGSKA (reference sequence). This CDR3 has 15 residues. V dropped 5 bases and J dropped 3; count of bases not matched to a gene: 7. CDR3 in amino acids: CSAARGTSVYNEQFF. The DNA for the CDR3 is TGCAGTGCTGCACGAGGGACTAGCGTCTACAATGAGCAGTTCTTC.

V gene TRBV21-1 combines with J gene TRBJ1-5; TRBD1, as called in the table, went unchecked against the DNA. TRBV21-1 is designated a pseudogene. The CDR3 totals 17 residues. The DNA for the CDR3 is TGTGCCAGCAGCAAAGAGAGCCGGACAGGGGGCAATCAGCCCCAGCATTTT. It translates to CASSKESRTGGNQPQHF.

The table lists this clonotype with a few counts. The V call is TRBV3-1, the J call TRBJ2-7, with TRBD2 matching over 7 bases. The CDR3 totals 15 residues. CDR1 is LGHDT and CDR2 is YNNKEL in the germline V gene (reference sequence). The V gene end was trimmed by 1 base and the J gene end by 3 bases; junction bases not matched to a gene: 6. The CDR3: CASSQVSAGIYEQYF. CDR3 coding DNA: TGTGCCAGCAGCCAAGTCTCAGCGGGGATCTACGAGCAGTACTTC.

This clonotype has more than one count but fewer than ten. This chain uses TRBV11-1 with TRBJ2-5; 11 bases match TRBD2. Per the germline V gene, CDR1 is SGHAT and CDR2 is FQDESV (reference sequence). CDR3 length: 19 amino acids. V was clipped by 3 bases and J by 7 bases; unmatched bases: 19. The DNA for the CDR3 is TGTGCCAGCAGCTTCCCAAGACAGTCGGGACTAGCGGCACCGGGGACCCAGTACTTC. This gives the protein CASSFPRQSGLAAPGTQYF.

This clonotype has more than one count but fewer than ten. The J gene is TRBJ1-5, the V gene TRBV27; 8 nucleotides agree with TRBD1. Germline values: CDR1 MNHEY, CDR2 SMNVEV (reference sequence). This CDR3 contains 15 residues. V shed 6 bases, J shed 2 bases, and the junction held 6 bases outside the gene matches. This CDR3 is CASRSDRDGNQPQHF. The CDR3 DNA reads as TGTGCCAGCAGATCGGACAGGGATGGCAATCAGCCCCAGCATTTT.